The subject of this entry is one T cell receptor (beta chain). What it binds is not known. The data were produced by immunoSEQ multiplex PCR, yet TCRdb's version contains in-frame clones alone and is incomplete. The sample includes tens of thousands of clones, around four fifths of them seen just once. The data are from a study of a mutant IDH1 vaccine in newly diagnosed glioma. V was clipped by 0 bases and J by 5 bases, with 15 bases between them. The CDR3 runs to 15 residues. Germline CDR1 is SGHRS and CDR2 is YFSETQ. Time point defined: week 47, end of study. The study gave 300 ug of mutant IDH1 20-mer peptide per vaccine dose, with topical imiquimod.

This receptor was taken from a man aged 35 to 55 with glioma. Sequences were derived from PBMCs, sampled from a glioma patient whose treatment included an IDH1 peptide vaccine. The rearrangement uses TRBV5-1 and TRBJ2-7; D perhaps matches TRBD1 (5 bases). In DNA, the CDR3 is TGCGCCAGCAGCTTGGGGGGCGGTAGCAGTGACGAGCAGTACTTC. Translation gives CASSLGGGSSDEQYF.